This T cell receptor beta chain was documented in a study of tissue T cells after allogeneic stem cell transplantation. Survey-depth TCRbeta CDR3 sequencing reported V/J genes and productive frequencies. Using immunoSEQ multiplex PCR, the repertoire was profiled, and TCRdb retains in-frame clones only, with some absent. This sample has approximately 1,600 clones, with approximately 73% found just once. Remarks on this clone: As yet, its antigen is unknown.

Overall study results and limits: Blood and spleen captured only part of the tissue TCR repertoire. TCR repertoires tracked anatomic similarity, regardless of disease or transplant status.

The sequencing used esophagus tissue, collected at autopsy. This TCR was sampled from a woman between 18 and 55 years old with breast cancer.

The CDR3 bases are TGTGCCAGCAGCCAAGAAAGGGATACTAGCACAGATACGCAGTATTTT. It is translated as CASSQERDTSTDTQYF. The chain recombines TRBV4-2 with TRBJ2-3, with D hard to call. V was shortened by 0 bases and J by 0 bases, with 10 bases between the two germline ends. The CDR3 spans 16 residues. Germline V CDR1 and CDR2: LGHNA, YNFKEQ.